This section outlines one T cell receptor (delta chain) sequence together with its context. The same CDR3 also results from other DNA sequences found in this sample. The data were obtained in a study of gamma-delta T cells after stem cell transplantation. CDR3 length: 20 residues. Trimming pared 0 bases from V and 3 bases from J, leaving 28 bases between. Looked up from germline, CDR1 is GEAIGNYY and CDR2 is EKD. TCRdb repeated clone calling on the RT-PCR reads with CATT. Of some 16,000 delta-chain clones in the sample, about 9.8% were seen once. This receptor was taken from a human donor. It is not recorded whose cells these are; they may come from a transplant donor. The sequencing sample was made of gamma-delta T cells. The chain is built from TRDV2 and TRDJ1; D possibly corresponds to TRDD3 (6 bases). The CDR3 DNA is TGTGCCTGTGACACCGTTAGTAGGCGACGGGGGACGCTAATGGCCGATAAACTCATCTTT. It specifies CACDTVSRRRGTLMADKLIF.